Each of the 23 T cell receptor beta chains below was sequenced from the same sample in a study of cytomegalovirus exposure and HLA in healthy donors. The PCR employed 60 Vbeta primers together with 13 Jbeta primers. Here immunoSEQ multiplex PCR was the method, and the copy in TCRdb shows in-frame clones only, minus some. This sample has more than 200,000 clones, with roughly 80% found just once. The sequencing input was PBMCs. These receptors all come from a girl between 10 and 17 years old in good health and CMV-seronegative.

Points on this clone: The same CDR3 arises from other DNA sequences in this sample as well. The rearrangement joins TRBV9 to TRBJ1-1; a weak D match, TRBD1 (6 bases). The CDR3 loop spans 13 amino acids. Germline CDR1 SGDLS, CDR2 YYNGEE. Trimming pared 3 bases from V and 1 base from J, leaving 7 bases between. CDR3 in DNA: TGTGCCAGCAGCGAACAGGGGAACACTGAAGCTTTCTTT. Encoded protein: CASSEQGNTEAFF.

V and J are TRBV11-1 and TRBJ2-1; 7 nucleotides line up with TRBD1. The junction had 6 bases not matched to a gene; V was cut back by 1 base and J by 6 bases. CDR1 and CDR2 (germline): SGHAT, FQDESV (reference sequence). This CDR3 is 15 amino acids long. The CDR3 is CASSLVVGQPNEQFF. The CDR3 DNA reads as TGTGCCAGCAGCTTAGTAGTGGGACAGCCCAATGAGCAGTTCTTC.

The rearrangement links TRBV18 to TRBJ2-3, with D uncertain. Germline loops: CDR1 KGHSH, CDR2 LQKENI. The CDR3 has 12 residues. Trimming stripped 2 bases from V and 7 bases from J, with 7 bases between. The CDR3 DNA reads as TGTGCCAGCTCACCAGTTGACTATACGCAGTATTTT. Protein sequence: CASSPVDYTQYF.

The chain has TRBV2 and TRBJ1-2; D ambiguous. The germline gives CDR1 SNHLY, CDR2 FYNNEI. V lost 8 bases, J lost 4 bases, and 14 bases lay in between. The CDR3 sequence is 13 residues long. The CDR3 region is CASLLEDLYGYTF. Here the CDR3 DNA reads TGTGCCAGCCTTCTGGAGGATCTCTATGGCTACACCTTC.

Concerning this clone itself: The junction differs from germline at one of its ends, possibly a read error. The sample contains more than one DNA sequence encoding this CDR3. J is TRBJ1-1 and V is TRBV19; D perhaps matches TRBD1 (6 bases). Per germline, CDR1 LNHDA and CDR2 SQIVND (reference sequence). CDR3 length: 14 residues. The CDR3 DNA is TGTGCCAGTAACCCTGGACAGCCGTACACTGAAGCCTTCTTT. Translated, it gives CASNPGQPYTEAFF. The whole variable domain, filled in from reference TRBV19 and TRBJ1-1, reads DGGITQSPKYLFRKEGQNVTLSCEQNLNHDAMYWYRQDPGQGLRLIYYSQIVNDFQKGDIAEGYSVSREKKESFPLTVTSAQKNPTAFYLCASNPGQPYTEAFFGQGTRLTVV.

In this sample, this clone turned up once. This chain connects TRBV7-9 to TRBJ2-1; D is ambiguous. V shed 5 bases and J shed 6 bases, with 5 bases lying between them. The CDR3 loop spans 11 amino acids. The germline gives CDR1 SEHNR, CDR2 FQNEAQ (reference sequence). The CDR3 here is CASSPVNEQFF. The CDR3 coding sequence is TGTGCCAGCAGCCCAGTCAATGAGCAGTTCTTC.

To note about this clone: A read error may produce the germline difference seen at one junction end. The V and J genes are TRBV10-3 and TRBJ1-6, with TRBD1 as a possible D gene (5 bases). The germline CDR1 and CDR2 sequences are ENHRY and SYGVKD. The CDR3 totals 12 residues. The CDR3 DNA is TGTGCCGCCCGGGGACTCCGCGGGGTCTCTGACTTT. This codes for CAARGLRGVSDF.

The chain carries TRBV2 and TRBJ2-7; no reliable D call. The CDR3 is 12 residues long. V lost 5 bases and J 2 bases, leaving 7 bases between the germline ends. Germline V gene lookup returns CDR1 SNHLY and CDR2 FYNNEI. The CDR3 reads CASSIQAYEQYF. The CDR3, as DNA: TGTGCCAGCAGTATCCAGGCCTACGAGCAGTACTTC.

This sequence joins TRBV30 and TRBJ1-2; tentatively, D is TRBD1 (5 bases). This CDR3 is 12 amino acids long. Germline V gene sequence: CDR1 GTSNPN, CDR2 SVGIG (reference sequence). The V and J ends lost 2 bases and 7 bases respectively, with 11 bases between them. Here the CDR3 reads CAWSPGPGGYTF. CDR3 sequence (DNA): TGTGCCTGGAGTCCAGGGCCGGGTGGCTACACCTTC.

The chain carries TRBV9 and TRBJ1-6, with 7 bases that match TRBD1. After removal of 0 bases from V and 10 bases from J, the junction contained 10 bases not matched to a gene. The CDR3 has 16 amino acids. The germline CDR1 and CDR2 sequences are SGDLS and YYNGEE. The CDR3 reads CASSVGGSGGRSPLHF. The CDR3 DNA reads TGTGCCAGCAGCGTAGGCGGTTCAGGGGGACGCTCACCCCTCCACTTT. Based on the CDR3 plus reference TRBV9 and TRBJ1-6, the full variable domain is DSGVTQTPKHLITATGQRVTLRCSPRSGDLSVYWYQQSLDQGLQFLIQYYNGEERAKGNILERFSAQQFPDLHSELNLSSLELGDSALYFCASSVGGSGGRSPLHFGNGTRLTVT.

This rearrangement joins TRBV6-1 to TRBJ2-5; perhaps TRBD1 as D (5 bases). This CDR3 has 14 amino acids. Germline lookup yields CDR1 MNHNS and CDR2 SASEGT. V lost 7 bases and J 2 bases, leaving 14 bases between the germline ends. CDR3 in amino acids: CASTKGVVQETQYF. The CDR3 nucleotides are TGTGCCAGCACCAAAGGGGTCGTTCAAGAGACCCAGTACTTC.

V and J are TRBV11-2 and TRBJ2-5; TRBD1 matches 7 bases. The J call may be faulty, since TRBJ2-7 better matches the DNA end. This CDR3 contains 14 residues. Germline V gene data show CDR1 as SGHAT and CDR2 as FQNNGV. The CDR3 DNA reads TGTGCCAGCAGCCGTGACAGGGAAACCCACGAGCAGTACTTC. Translating it yields CASSRDRETHEQYF.

The CDR3 nucleotides read TGTGCCAGCAGTGAATCCGGGTTTGGCTACACCTTC. Protein product: CASSESGFGYTF. The J gene is TRBJ1-2, the V gene TRBV25-1; the D is unclear. The germline V and J ends were trimmed by 1 base and 7 bases, with 7 bases remaining between them. The CDR3 sequence is 12 residues long. The V gene's germline CDR1 is MGHDK and CDR2 SYGVNS.

The chain employs TRBV9 and TRBJ2-5, with 11 bases matching TRBD1. Germline lookup yields CDR1 SGDLS and CDR2 YYNGEE. The CDR3 contains 16 residues. Trimming cost V 1 base and J 4 bases; bases outside gene matches: 6. DNA for the CDR3: TGTGCCAGCAGCGTAAGGACAGGGGGCCTCCGAGAGACCCAGTACTTC. This translates into CASSVRTGGLRETQYF.

This rearrangement joins TRBV7-9 to TRBJ2-3; the D gene is possibly TRBD2 (5 bases). With 1 base removed from V and 1 base from J, the gap between germline ends came to 9 bases. Germline V gene sequence: CDR1 SEHNR, CDR2 FQNEAQ (reference sequence). The CDR3 spans 15 residues. CDR3 coding DNA: TGTGCCAGCAGCTTAGGGCTAGCTGGCACAGATACGCAGTATTTT. It specifies CASSLGLAGTDTQYF.

This clone was recorded only once. This rearrangement joins TRBV28 to TRBJ1-2, with D unclear. Per the germline V gene, CDR1 is MDHEN and CDR2 is SYDVKM. V was cut by 7 bases and J by 0 bases, with 18 bases left in between. The CDR3 totals 16 residues. The CDR3 is CASNPGPKLTNYGYTF. The CDR3 DNA reads TGTGCCAGCAACCCAGGCCCCAAACTTACTAACTATGGCTACACCTTC.

This chain joins TRBV2 and TRBJ1-3; tentative D call: TRBD1 (6 bases). Germline CDR1 SNHLY, CDR2 FYNNEI. V lost 7 bases and J 2 bases, leaving 15 bases between the germline ends. The CDR3 sequence is 15 residues long. In DNA form, the CDR3 reads TGTGCCAGCAATGTAAAACAGGGAACTGGAAACACCATATATTTT. Its protein product is CASNVKQGTGNTIYF.

This chain connects TRBV7-9 to TRBJ1-4, with D maybe TRBD1 (6 bases). From germline, CDR1 is SEHNR and CDR2 FQNEAQ (reference sequence). The CDR3 has 14 amino acids. V lost 3 bases, J lost 7 bases, and 12 bases lay in between. CDR3 sequence reads: CASSLGQSLEKLFF. CDR3 bases: TGTGCCAGCAGCTTGGGACAATCTCTTGAAAAACTGTTTTTT. Looking up the rest from reference TRBV7-9 and TRBJ1-4 gives the full variable domain: DTGVSQNPRHKITKRGQNVTFRCDPISEHNRLYWYRQTLGQGPEFLTYFQNEAQLEKSRLLSDRFSAERPKGSFSTLEIQRTEQGDSAMYLCASSLGQSLEKLFFGSGTQLSVL.

J is TRBJ2-7 and V is TRBV5-4, with 12 bases matching TRBD1. CDR3 size: 15 residues. Germline assignment: CDR1 SGHNT and CDR2 YYREEE (reference sequence). Trimming at V came to 4 bases and at J to 4 bases, leaving 6 bases not matched to a gene. The CDR3 DNA is TGTGCCAGCAGCAGACCGGGACAGGGGGCTTACGAGCAGTACTTC. Translating it yields CASSRPGQGAYEQYF.

This chain uses TRBV5-1 with TRBJ2-3; 8 bases line up with TRBD2. Germline V lookup: CDR1 SGHRS, CDR2 YFSETQ. With 0 bases clipped from V and 0 bases from J, the junction kept 3 bases outside the gene matches. The CDR3 runs 16 residues. DNA for the CDR3: TGCGCCAGCAGCTTGGGGGCTAGCGGGAGCACAGATACGCAGTATTTT. Amino acid sequence: CASSLGASGSTDTQYF.

The chain recombines TRBV5-5 with TRBJ2-2; possible D gene TRBD2, 5 bases. Germline CDR1 is SGHKS and CDR2 is YYEKEE (reference sequence). Trimming shortened V by 1 base and J by 8 bases, and 12 bases separated the two germline ends. The CDR3 loop spans 14 amino acids. The CDR3 here is CASSLQAEAGELFF. In DNA, the CDR3 is TGTGCCAGCAGCTTGCAGGCGGAGGCGGGGGAGCTGTTTTTT. Filled out from reference TRBV5-5 and TRBJ2-2, the complete variable domain reads DAGVTQSPTHLIKTRGQQVTLRCSPISGHKSVSWYQQVLGQGPQFIFQYYEKEERGRGNFPDRFSARQFPNYSSELNVNALLLGDSALYLCASSLQAEAGELFFGEGSRLTVL.

The genes are TRBV30 and TRBJ1-2; D is unclear. The CDR3 spans 14 residues. Germline lookup yields CDR1 GTSNPN and CDR2 SVGIG (reference sequence). With 3 bases removed from V and 8 bases from J, the gap between germline ends came to 19 bases. The CDR3 bases are TGTGCCTGGAGCGTAGGAGGTAAAGGTTTAGGCTACACCTTC. Protein sequence: CAWSVGGKGLGYTF. Variable domain in full (rest from reference TRBV30 and TRBJ1-2): SQTIHQWPATLVQPVGSPLSLECTVEGTSNPNLYWYRQAAGRGLQLLFYSVGIGQISSEVPQNLSASRPQDRQFILSSKKLLLSDSGFYLCAWSVGGKGLGYTFGSGTRLTVV.

This clone turned up a few times. The CDR3 protein is CASSSGTRTEAFF. DNA for the CDR3: TGTGCCAGCAGCTCCGGGACAAGGACTGAAGCTTTCTTT. This rearrangement joins TRBV7-2 to TRBJ1-1; tentative D call: TRBD1 (6 bases). CDR1 and CDR2 (germline): SGHTA, FQGNSA. The germline V and J ends were trimmed by 4 bases and 5 bases, with 11 bases remaining between them. This CDR3 spans 13 amino acids.